One and the same sample provided the 19 T cell receptor beta chains below, sequenced in a study of cytomegalovirus exposure and HLA in healthy donors. Primers included in the PCR were 60 Vbeta and 13 Jbeta primers. Produced via immunoSEQ multiplex PCR; TCRdb's table is partial and in-frame only. This table has 150,000 or so clones, roughly 72% appearing once. The source material was PBMCs. The source of these receptors is a male donor in good health and CMV-seronegative.

J is TRBJ1-6 and V is TRBV30; D possibly corresponds to TRBD1 (5 bases). This CDR3 spans 13 amino acids. Between the trimmed V and J ends, which lost 3 bases and 9 bases, there was a span of 12 bases. Germline values: CDR1 GTSNPN, CDR2 SVGIG (reference sequence). The CDR3 spells CAWRGQVGSPLHF. The DNA of the CDR3 is TGTGCCTGGAGGGGGCAGGTCGGTTCACCCCTCCACTTT.

V is TRBV30 and J is TRBJ1-2, with 7 positions matching TRBD1. V gave up 5 bases and J gave up 4 bases; unmatched junction bases: 10. CDR1 GTSNPN and CDR2 SVGIG come from the germline V gene (reference sequence). The CDR3 extends over 14 amino acids. CDR3 coding DNA: TGTGCCTGGGATATCCCGGGACAGAGCTATGGCTACACCTTC. It codes for CAWDIPGQSYGYTF.

The chain carries TRBV27 and TRBJ2-7; 7 bases match TRBD2. The CDR3 totals 14 residues. Germline V gives CDR1 MNHEY, CDR2 SMNVEV (reference sequence). The ends lost 5 bases at V and 8 bases at J; junction bases unmatched: 12. The CDR3 loop is CASSPRSGGRQQYF. CDR3 DNA sequence: TGTGCCAGCAGTCCCCGTTCGGGGGGAAGGCAGCAGTACTTC.

The rearrangement links TRBV7-2 to TRBJ2-7, with 7 bases aligning to TRBD1. Germline CDR1 and CDR2: SGHTA and FQGNSA. CDR3 length: 12 amino acids. The V and J ends lost 5 bases and 6 bases, in that order; junction bases with no gene match: 4. CDR3 sequence reads: CASSPTGIEQYF. Here the CDR3 DNA reads TGTGCCAGCAGCCCGACAGGGATCGAGCAGTACTTC. Based on the CDR3 plus reference TRBV7-2 and TRBJ2-7, the full variable domain is GAGVSQSPSNKVTEKGKDVELRCDPISGHTALYWYRQSLGQGLEFLIYFQGNSAPDKSGLPSDRFSAERTGGSVSTLTIQRTQQEDSAVYLCASSPTGIEQYFGPGTRLTVT.

This clone has only one observation. The chain employs TRBV21-1 and TRBJ1-5; TRBD1, the table's D call, was not compared with the DNA. TRBV21-1 is marked as a pseudogene. The length of the CDR3 is 13 residues. This CDR3 reads CASSKIQGEPQHF. DNA for the CDR3: TGTGCCAGCAGCAAAATACAGGGTGAACCCCAGCATTTT.

V and J are TRBV19 and TRBJ2-5, with 8 bases lining up with TRBD2. V lost 4 bases and J lost 5; bases outside the gene matches: 3. Germline-derived CDR1 and CDR2 are LNHDA and SQIVND (reference sequence). The CDR3 loop spans 13 amino acids. In DNA form, the CDR3 reads TGTGCCAGTAGTAAGGGACTAGTGGAGACCCAGTACTTC. It encodes CASSKGLVETQYF.

This clone appeared a few times. The gene calls are TRBV7-6 and TRBJ2-3, with 7 bases fitting TRBD2. CDR3 length equals 14 residues. Germline values: CDR1 SGHVS, CDR2 FNYEAQ. Unmatched junction bases numbered 4, after V lost 2 bases and J lost 5 bases. The CDR3 loop is CASSLNGGVDTQYF. CDR3 nucleotides: TGTGCCAGCAGCTTAAATGGGGGGGTAGATACGCAGTATTTT.

This chain links TRBV14 with TRBJ1-2, with D unresolved. V dropped 5 bases and J dropped 2 bases, with 9 bases sitting between them. Germline CDR1 is SGHDN and CDR2 is FVKESK. This CDR3 region has 13 residues. CDR3 loop: CASSFGGNYGYTF. In nucleotides, the CDR3 is TGTGCCAGCAGCTTCGGCGGGAACTATGGCTACACCTTC.

The DNA for the CDR3 is TGTGCCGAAGGCAGGGGCTCTGGAAACACCATATATTTT. Amino acid sequence: CAEGRGSGNTIYF. The V gene is TRBV27, the J gene TRBJ1-3; weak D call: TRBD1 (6 bases). This CDR3 is 13 amino acids long. Deletions cut 11 bases from V and 0 bases from J, with 11 bases between. CDR1 is MNHEY, CDR2 SMNVEV, per germline (reference sequence).

This clone was detected only a few times. The J gene is TRBJ2-4, the V gene TRBV6-1; 12 nucleotides align to TRBD1. V dropped 4 bases and J dropped 3; count of bases not matched to a gene: 4. The CDR3 runs to 16 residues. Germline V gene data show CDR1 as MNHNS and CDR2 as SASEGT. In nucleotides, the CDR3 is TGTGCCAGCAGTGCCGGGACAGGGGGCGGCAAAAACATTCAGTACTTC. The encoded protein is CASSAGTGGGKNIQYF.

This chain uses TRBV19 with TRBJ2-2; TRBD2 matches 13 bases. Looked up from germline, CDR1 is LNHDA and CDR2 is SQIVND (reference sequence). V dropped 6 bases and J dropped 0; count of bases not matched to a gene: 7. The CDR3 has 18 residues. This CDR3 reads CASRWGLAGFANTGELFF. The CDR3 coding sequence is TGTGCCAGTAGATGGGGACTAGCGGGGTTCGCGAACACCGGGGAGCTGTTTTTT.

The chain employs TRBV10-3 and TRBJ2-7, with no clear D. The CDR3 totals 11 residues. Trimming cost V 3 bases and J 3 bases, with 3 bases left between them. Germline V CDR1 and CDR2: ENHRY, SYGVKD. The CDR3 DNA follows: TGTGCCATCAGTGACAGCTACGAGCAGTACTTC. The encoded protein is CAISDSYEQYF.

The V and J genes are TRBV7-9 and TRBJ2-2; 9 nucleotides align to TRBD1. V shed 4 bases and J 7 bases; nucleotides not matched to a gene: 7. Per germline, CDR1 SEHNR and CDR2 FQNEAQ (reference sequence). The CDR3 consists of 15 residues. DNA for the CDR3: TGTGCCAGCAGCTCAGGACAGGGGATTGACGGGGAGCTGTTTTTT. It encodes CASSSGQGIDGELFF.

This chain links TRBV2 with TRBJ1-3; 8 bases line up with TRBD1. The V and J ends lost 6 bases and 0 bases, in that order; junction bases with no gene match: 7. Germline CDR1 is SNHLY and CDR2 is FYNNEI. CDR3 length: 16 amino acids. Here the CDR3 reads CASSETGTGSGNTIYF. CDR3 in DNA: TGTGCCAGCAGCGAGACCGGGACAGGCTCTGGAAACACCATATATTTT. The variable domain in full, with the rest retrieved from reference TRBV2 and TRBJ1-3, is EPEVTQTPSHQVTQMGQEVILRCVPISNHLYFYWYRQILGQKVEFLVSFYNNEISEKSEIFDDQFSVERPDGSNFTLKIRSTKLEDSAMYFCASSETGTGSGNTIYFGEGSWLTVV.

This clone was counted a few times. V and J are TRBV12-2 and TRBJ2-6; TRBD2 was called by the table and not checked on the DNA. TRBV12-2 is tagged as a pseudogene. This CDR3 is 20 amino acids long. The CDR3 bases are TGTGCAAGTCGCTTAGTCCGCGGTTCTAGGAGGCTAGCCCTCGCCAACGTCCTGACTTTC. This encodes CASRLVRGSRRLALANVLTF.

This clone was observed a handful of times. CDR3 DNA sequence: TGTGCCAGCAAGGACAGCTACTACAATGAGCAGTTCTTC. Encoded protein: CASKDSYYNEQFF. The J gene is TRBJ2-1, the V gene TRBV6-1, with TRBD1 as a possible D gene (6 bases). The V and J ends lost 7 bases and 3 bases respectively, with 10 bases between them. Germline loops: CDR1 MNHNS, CDR2 SASEGT. This CDR3 is 13 amino acids long.

This clone was counted a single time. The rearrangement joins TRBV18 to TRBJ2-1, with TRBD2 matching over 10 bases. The CDR3 loop spans 17 amino acids. The germline gives CDR1 KGHSH, CDR2 LQKENI. With V trimmed by 3 bases and J by 2 bases, 7 bases remained unmatched. CDR3 bases: TGTGCCAGCTCACCGAAACCTAGCGGGAGAACCTACAATGAGCAGTTCTTC. Residues: CASSPKPSGRTYNEQFF.

The rearrangement links TRBV7-2 to TRBJ2-3, with 10 bases matching TRBD2. J was trimmed by 2 bases and V by 3 bases; bases with no gene match: 8. Germline lookup yields CDR1 SGHTA and CDR2 FQGNSA. The CDR3 is 17 residues long. The CDR3: CASSFPTSGTLTDTQYF. The DNA of the CDR3 is TGTGCCAGCAGCTTTCCAACTAGCGGGACCCTCACAGATACGCAGTATTTT.

This chain connects TRBV27 to TRBJ2-2, with 7 bases identical to TRBD1. In germline, CDR1 is MNHEY, CDR2 SMNVEV (reference sequence). V shed 5 bases, J shed 7 bases, and the junction held 1 base outside the gene matches. The CDR3 consists of 12 residues. The DNA for the CDR3 is TGTGCCAGCAGTCAGGGGGTCGGGGAGCTGTTTTTT. Protein: CASSQGVGELFF.